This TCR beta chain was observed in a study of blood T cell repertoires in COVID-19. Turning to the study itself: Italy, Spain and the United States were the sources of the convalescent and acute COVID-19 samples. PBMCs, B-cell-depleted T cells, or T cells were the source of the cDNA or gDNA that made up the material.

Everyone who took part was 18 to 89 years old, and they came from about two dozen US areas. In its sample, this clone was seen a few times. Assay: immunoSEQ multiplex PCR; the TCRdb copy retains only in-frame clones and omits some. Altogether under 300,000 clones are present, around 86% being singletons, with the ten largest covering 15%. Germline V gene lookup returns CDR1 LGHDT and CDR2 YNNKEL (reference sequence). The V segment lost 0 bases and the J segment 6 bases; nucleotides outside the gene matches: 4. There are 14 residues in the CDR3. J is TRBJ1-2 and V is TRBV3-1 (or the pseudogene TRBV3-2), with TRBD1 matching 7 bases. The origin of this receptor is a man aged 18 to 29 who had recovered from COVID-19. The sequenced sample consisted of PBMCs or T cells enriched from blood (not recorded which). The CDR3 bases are TGTGCCAGCAGCCAAGAGGACAGGTCTCATGGCTACACCTTC. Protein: CASSQEDRSHGYTF.